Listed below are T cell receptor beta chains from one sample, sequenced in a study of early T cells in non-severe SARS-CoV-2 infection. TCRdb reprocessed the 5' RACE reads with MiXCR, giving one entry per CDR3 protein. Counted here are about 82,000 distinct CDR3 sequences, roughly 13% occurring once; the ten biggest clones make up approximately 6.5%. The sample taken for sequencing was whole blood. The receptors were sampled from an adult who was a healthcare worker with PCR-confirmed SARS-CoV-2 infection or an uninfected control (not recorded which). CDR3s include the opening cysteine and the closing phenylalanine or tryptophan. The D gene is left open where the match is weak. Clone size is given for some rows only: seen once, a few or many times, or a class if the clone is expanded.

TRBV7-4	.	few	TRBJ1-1	CASSLGGAAEAFF	TGTGCCAGCAGCTTAGGAGGGGCCGCTGAAGCTTTCTTT
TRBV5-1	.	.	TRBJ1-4	CASSQFPTATATNEKLFF	TGCGCCAGCAGCCAATTCCCGACCGCGACAGCAACTAATGAAAAACTGTTTTTT
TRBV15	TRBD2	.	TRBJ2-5	CATRREAGDGETQYF	TGTGCCACCCGGCGGGAAGCGGGGGACGGGGAGACCCAGTACTTC
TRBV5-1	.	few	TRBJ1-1	CASSYTNGRGNTEAFF	TGCGCCAGCAGCTATACTAACGGTAGGGGGAACACTGAAGCTTTCTTT
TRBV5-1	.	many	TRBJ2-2	CASSLVPGAMNTGELFF	TGCGCCAGCAGCTTGGTCCCCGGGGCCATGAACACCGGGGAGCTGTTTTTT
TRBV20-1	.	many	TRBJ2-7	CSARTAASYEQYF	TGCAGTGCTAGAACAGCAGCTTCCTACGAGCAGTACTTC
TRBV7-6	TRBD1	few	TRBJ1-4	CASSPHTTGIGEKLFF	TGTGCCAGCAGCCCACACACGACAGGGATAGGTGAAAAACTGTTTTTT
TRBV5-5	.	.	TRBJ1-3	CASSSTNIQWGRKGNTIYF	TGTGCCAGCAGCTCGACAAACATTCAATGGGGGCGTAAAGGGAACACCATATATTTT
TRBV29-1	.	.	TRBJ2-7	CSVPGRKSSYEQYF	TGCAGCGTTCCCGGACGGAAGAGCTCCTACGAGCAGTACTTC
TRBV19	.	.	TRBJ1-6	CASSIGGQGSSPLHF	TGTGCCAGTAGTATCGGCGGGCAGGGGAGTTCACCCCTCCACTTT